The following is a TCR beta chain sequence with its context. What it recognizes is unknown. Other DNA sequences in the sample encode the same CDR3. The V gene's germline CDR1 is MDHEN and CDR2 SYDVKM. CDR3 size: 14 residues. V lost 7 bases, J lost 0 bases, and 7 bases lay in between. Original processing notes: Without quality scores, immunoSEQ junctional reads could not be filtered like full-length reads. Produced via immunoSEQ multiplex PCR; TCRdb's table is partial and in-frame only. That table is the source of V, J and clone size, and D and trimming were worked out from the DNA. The table records about 2.4 million clones, more than 85% of them present only once. The data derive from a study of shared clonotypes between healthy human individuals. The study's findings and limits: The naive CD4 repertoires of a handful of donors were compared, and 5% to 6.5% of clonotypes were shared.

The TCR sequence derives from a man younger than 35 in good health. Some clones in this sample may be carry-over from other donors' samples. The gene calls are TRBV28 and TRBJ2-6; a possible D gene is TRBD1 (5 bases). The sample comprised naive CD4+ T cells from PBMCs. Subset noted: CD45RA+ positively selected. The CDR3 spells CASNRGSGANVLTF. DNA for the CDR3: TGTGCCAGCAATAGGGGCTCTGGGGCCAACGTCCTGACTTTC.